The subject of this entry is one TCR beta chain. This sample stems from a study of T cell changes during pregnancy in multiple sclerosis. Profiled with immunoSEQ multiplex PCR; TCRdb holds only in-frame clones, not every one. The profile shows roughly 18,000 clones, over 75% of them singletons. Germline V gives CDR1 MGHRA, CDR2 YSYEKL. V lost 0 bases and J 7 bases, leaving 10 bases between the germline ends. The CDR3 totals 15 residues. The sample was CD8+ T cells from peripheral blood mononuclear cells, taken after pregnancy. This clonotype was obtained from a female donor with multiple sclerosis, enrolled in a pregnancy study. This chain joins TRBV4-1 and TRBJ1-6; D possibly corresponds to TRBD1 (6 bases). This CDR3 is CASSQETGSNSPLHF. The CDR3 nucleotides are TGCGCCAGCAGCCAAGAGACAGGCTCAAATTCACCCCTCCACTTT.